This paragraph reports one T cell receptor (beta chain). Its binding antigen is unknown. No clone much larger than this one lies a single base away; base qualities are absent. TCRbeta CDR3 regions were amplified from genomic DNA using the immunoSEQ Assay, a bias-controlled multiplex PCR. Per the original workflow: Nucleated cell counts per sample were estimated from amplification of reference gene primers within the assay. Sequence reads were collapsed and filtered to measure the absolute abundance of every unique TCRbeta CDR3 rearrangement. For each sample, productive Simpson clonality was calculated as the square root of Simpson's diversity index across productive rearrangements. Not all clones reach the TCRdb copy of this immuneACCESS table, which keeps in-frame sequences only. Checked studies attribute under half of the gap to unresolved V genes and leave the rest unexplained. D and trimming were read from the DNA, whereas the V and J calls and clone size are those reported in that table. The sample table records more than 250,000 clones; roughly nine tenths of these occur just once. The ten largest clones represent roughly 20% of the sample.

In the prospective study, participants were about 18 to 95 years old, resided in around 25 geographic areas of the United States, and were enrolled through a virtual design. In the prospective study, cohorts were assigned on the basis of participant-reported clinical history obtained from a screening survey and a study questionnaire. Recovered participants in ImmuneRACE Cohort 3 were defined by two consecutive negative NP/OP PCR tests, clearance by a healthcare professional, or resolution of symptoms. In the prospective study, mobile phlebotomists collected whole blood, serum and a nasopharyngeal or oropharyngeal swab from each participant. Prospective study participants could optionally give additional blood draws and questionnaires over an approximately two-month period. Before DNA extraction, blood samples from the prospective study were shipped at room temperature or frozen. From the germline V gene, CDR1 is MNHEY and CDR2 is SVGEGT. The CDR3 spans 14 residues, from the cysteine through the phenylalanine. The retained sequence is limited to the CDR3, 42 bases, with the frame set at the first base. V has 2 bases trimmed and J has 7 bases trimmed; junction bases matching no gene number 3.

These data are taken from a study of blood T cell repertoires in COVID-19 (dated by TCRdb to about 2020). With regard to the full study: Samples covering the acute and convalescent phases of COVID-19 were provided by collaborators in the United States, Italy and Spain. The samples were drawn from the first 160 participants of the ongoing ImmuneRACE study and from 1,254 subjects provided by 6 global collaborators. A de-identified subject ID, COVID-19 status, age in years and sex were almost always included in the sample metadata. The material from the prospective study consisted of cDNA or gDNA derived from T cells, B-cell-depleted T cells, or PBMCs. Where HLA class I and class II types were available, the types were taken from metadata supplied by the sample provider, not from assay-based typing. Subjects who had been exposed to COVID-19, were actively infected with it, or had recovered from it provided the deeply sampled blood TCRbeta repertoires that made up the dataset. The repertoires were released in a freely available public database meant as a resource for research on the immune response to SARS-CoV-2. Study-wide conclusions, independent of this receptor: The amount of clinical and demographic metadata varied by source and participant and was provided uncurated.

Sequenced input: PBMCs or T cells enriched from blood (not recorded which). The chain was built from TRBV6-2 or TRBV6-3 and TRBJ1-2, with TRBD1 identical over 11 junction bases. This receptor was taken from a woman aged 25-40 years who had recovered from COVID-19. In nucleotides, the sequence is TGTGCCAGCAGTTACGAGGACAGGGGGCTTGGCTACACCTTC. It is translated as CASSYEDRGLGYTF.